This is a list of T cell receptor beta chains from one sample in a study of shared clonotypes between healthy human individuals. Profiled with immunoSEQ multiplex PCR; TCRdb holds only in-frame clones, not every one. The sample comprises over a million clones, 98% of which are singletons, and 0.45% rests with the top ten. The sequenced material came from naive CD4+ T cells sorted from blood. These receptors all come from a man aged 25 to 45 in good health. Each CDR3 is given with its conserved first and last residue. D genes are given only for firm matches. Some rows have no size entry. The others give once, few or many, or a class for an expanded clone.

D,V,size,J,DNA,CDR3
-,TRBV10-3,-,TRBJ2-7,TGTGCCCTGCGGGCGAGGGAGGAGTCTGAGCAGTACTTC,CALRAREESEQYF
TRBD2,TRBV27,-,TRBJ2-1,TGTGCCAGCACCCCCCTTACTAGCGGGAGGGCGAATGAGCAGTTCTTC,CASTPLTSGRANEQFF
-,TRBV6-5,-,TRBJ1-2,TGTGCCAGCAGTTACTCGAGTAGGGTGCGGTTGATTGGCTACACCTTC,CASSYSSRVRLIGYTF
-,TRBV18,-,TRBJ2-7,TGTGCCAGCTCACCATCCCCAGCTCGGGCCTACGAGCAGTACTTC,CASSPSPARAYEQYF
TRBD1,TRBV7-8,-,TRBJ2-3,TGTGCCAGCAGCTCCCGGGACAGGGTCACAGATACGCAGTATTTT,CASSSRDRVTDTQYF
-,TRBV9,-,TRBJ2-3,TGTGCCAGCAGCGTAGGGGGAACAGATACGCAGTATTTT,CASSVGGTDTQYF
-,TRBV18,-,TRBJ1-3,TGTGCCAGCTCACCACCCGGTCAGGGCACCTCTGGAAACACCATATATTTT,CASSPPGQGTSGNTIYF
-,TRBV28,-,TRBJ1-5,TGTGCCAGCCGGTCAGGGATAGGTCAGCCCCAGCATTTT,CASRSGIGQPQHF
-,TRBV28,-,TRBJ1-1,TGTGCCAGCAGTTTAGGGGGGCAGACTGAAGCTTTCTTT,CASSLGGQTEAFF
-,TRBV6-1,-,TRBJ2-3,TGTGCCACCGATTACACAGATACGCAGTATTTT,CATDYTDTQYF
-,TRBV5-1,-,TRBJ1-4,TGCGCCAGCAGACAGGCTGGTAATGAAAAACTGTTTTTT,CASRQAGNEKLFF
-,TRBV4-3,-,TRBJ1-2,TGCGCCAGCAGCCAGGGCCTCTTGAACTATGGCTACACCTTC,CASSQGLLNYGYTF
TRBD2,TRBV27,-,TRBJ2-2,TGTGCCAGCAGTTTAAGGGGCGGGAGGGCCGCGAACACCGGGGAGCTGTTTTTT,CASSLRGGRAANTGELFF
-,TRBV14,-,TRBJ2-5,TGTGCCAGCAGCCAAGGCCCCCGACACGGGGAGACCCAGTACTTC,CASSQGPRHGETQYF
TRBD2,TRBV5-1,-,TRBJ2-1,TGCGCCAGCAGCTTCGGACTAGCGGGAAATGAGCAGTTCTTC,CASSFGLAGNEQFF
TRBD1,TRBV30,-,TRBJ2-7,TGTGCCTGGGGGGACAGGGCGCTCTCCTACGAGCAGTACTTC,CAWGDRALSYEQYF
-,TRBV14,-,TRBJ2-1,TGTGCCAGCAGCCAAGGGCTCCCTAATGAGCAGTTCTTC,CASSQGLPNEQFF
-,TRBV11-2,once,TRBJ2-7,TGTGCCAGCAGCTTAGAGGGCCATAACTACGAGCAGTACTTC,CASSLEGHNYEQYF
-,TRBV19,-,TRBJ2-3,TGTGCCACCGGCGGGCTCACAGATACGCAGTATTTT,CATGGLTDTQYF
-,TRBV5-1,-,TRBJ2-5,TGCGCCAGCAGCGCGCAGGGGCCCGTCGAAGAGACCCAGTACTTC,CASSAQGPVEETQYF
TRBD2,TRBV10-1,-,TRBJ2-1,TGCGCCAGCAACGACCGTAGCGGGGCCGAGCAGTTCTTC,CASNDRSGAEQFF
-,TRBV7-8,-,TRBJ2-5,TGTGCCAGCAGCTATACCCGGGGAGAGACCCAGTACTTC,CASSYTRGETQYF
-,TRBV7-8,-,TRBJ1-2,TGTGCCAGCAGCTCCGGCCAATTTACCTATGGCTACACCTTC,CASSSGQFTYGYTF
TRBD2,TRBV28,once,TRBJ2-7,TGTGCCAGCAGTGTTTCGACTAGCGCCTTTACCTACGAGCAGTACTTC,CASSVSTSAFTYEQYF
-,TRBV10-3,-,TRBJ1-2,TGTGCCATCACTACGGACTTTAGAAGCTACACCTTC,CAITTDFRSYTF
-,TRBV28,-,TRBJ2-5,TGTGCCAGCAGTTTCCGGGCCTCCCGGGGGGAGACCCAGTACTTC,CASSFRASRGETQYF
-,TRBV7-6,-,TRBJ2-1,TGTGCCAGCAGCCCCCGCCCTAGTAAGAATGAGCAGTTCTTC,CASSPRPSKNEQFF
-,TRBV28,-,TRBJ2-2,TGTGCCAGCAGTGGTAGTCTTGGGGAGCTGTTTTTT,CASSGSLGELFF
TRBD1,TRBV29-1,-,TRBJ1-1,TGCAGCGTTGAAGAGGTGGGACAGGTAGGGGACCCTGAAGCTTTCTTT,CSVEEVGQVGDPEAFF
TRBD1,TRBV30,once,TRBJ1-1,TGTGCCTGGAGTACGGACAGGGGGCGGGTGAACACTGAAGCTTTCTTT,CAWSTDRGRVNTEAFF
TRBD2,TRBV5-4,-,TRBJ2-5,TGTGCCAGCAGCACCAGGACTAGCGGAGTCGGGGAGACCCAGTACTTC,CASSTRTSGVGETQYF
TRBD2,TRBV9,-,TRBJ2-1,TGTGCCAGCAGCGTAGGACTAGCGGGAGTATCTGAGCAGTTCTTC,CASSVGLAGVSEQFF
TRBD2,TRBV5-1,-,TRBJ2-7,TGCGCCAGCAGCTTGAGCACATTAGCGGGAGAGGACGAGCAGTACTTC,CASSLSTLAGEDEQYF
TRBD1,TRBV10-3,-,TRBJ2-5,TGTGCCATCAGCCCAACTACCGGGACAGGCCAGACCCAGTACTTC,CAISPTTGTGQTQYF
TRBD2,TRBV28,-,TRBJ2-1,TGTGCCAGCATCGGGCCGCTTTTGAGTCCCGGGGGGGGGCCTCACAATGAGCAGTTCTTC,CASIGPLLSPGGGPHNEQFF
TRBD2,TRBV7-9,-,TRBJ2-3,TGTGCCAGCAGCCTAGGGACTAGCGGCACAGATACGCAGTATTTT,CASSLGTSGTDTQYF
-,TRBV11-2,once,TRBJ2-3,TGTGCCAGCAGCTTAGACGGACTCAAAGATGGCACAGATACGCAGTATTTT,CASSLDGLKDGTDTQYF